The clone carrying this T cell receptor beta chain was seen a few times. Antigen specificity is unknown. Via MiXCR, TCRdb re-called the RT-PCR reads, giving one row per CDR3 protein. The data hold 550,000 to 650,000 distinct CDR3 sequences, with 12% observed a single time. These data come from a study of response to subunit inactivated influenza vaccine. The CDR3 has 12 residues. The V end was cut by 4 bases, the J end by 2 bases, with 7 bases between. Germline V lookup: CDR1 SQVTM, CDR2 ANQGSEA. Regarding the study as a whole: Each seasonal flu vaccination may recruit only limited new T cells, authors suggested.

The specimen was PBMCs from blood, collected on the day of vaccination. This receptor was taken from a man aged 50-60 years who received an inactivated influenza vaccine. The chain combines TRBV29-1 with TRBJ2-3, with unresolved D. CDR3 sequence: CSVGATTDTQYF. The DNA for the CDR3 is TGCAGCGTTGGTGCCACCACAGATACGCAGTATTTT.